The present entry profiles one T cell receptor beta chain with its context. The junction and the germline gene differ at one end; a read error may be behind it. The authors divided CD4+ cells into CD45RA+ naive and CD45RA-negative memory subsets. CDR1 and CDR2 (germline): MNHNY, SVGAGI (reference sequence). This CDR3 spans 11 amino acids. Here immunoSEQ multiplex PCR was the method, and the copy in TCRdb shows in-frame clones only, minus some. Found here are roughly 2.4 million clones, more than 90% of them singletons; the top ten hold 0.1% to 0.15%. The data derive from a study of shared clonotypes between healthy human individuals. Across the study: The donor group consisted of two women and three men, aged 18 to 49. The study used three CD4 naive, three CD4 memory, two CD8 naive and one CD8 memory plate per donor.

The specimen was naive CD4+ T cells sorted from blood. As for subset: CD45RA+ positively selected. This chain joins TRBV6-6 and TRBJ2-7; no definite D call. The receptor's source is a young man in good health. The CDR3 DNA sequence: TGTGCCAGCAGTGACTCTATAGAGCAGTACTTC. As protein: CASSDSIEQYF.